The 14 T cell receptor beta chains given below trace back to one sample, sequenced in a study of blood T cell repertoires in COVID-19. The table came from immunoSEQ multiplex PCR; TCRdb's copy has only in-frame clones and leaves some out. The sample contains 300,000 to 450,000 clones, roughly 86% of which appear only once. The specimen sequenced was PBMCs or T cells enriched from blood (not recorded which). The receptor set was obtained from a man aged 40-49 years in a cohort exposed to, infected with or recovered from COVID-19 (not recorded which).

The chain combines TRBV19 with TRBJ2-7; possibly TRBD2 for D (6 bases). This CDR3 comprises 14 residues. The germline V gene encodes CDR1 LNHDA and CDR2 SQIVND (reference sequence). The V gene lost 3 bases and the J gene lost 5 bases, with 14 bases spanning the gap. The CDR3 protein is CASSMVGRRDEQYF. CDR3 coding DNA: TGTGCCAGTAGTATGGTGGGGAGGAGGGACGAGCAGTACTTC.

This chain links TRBV6-6 with TRBJ1-6, with a possible D match to TRBD1 (6 bases). Deletions cut 6 bases from V and 0 bases from J, with 12 bases between. The germline V gene has CDR1 MNHNY and CDR2 SVGAGI (reference sequence). The CDR3 consists of 16 residues. The CDR3 protein is CASRKQGSSYNSPLHF. The CDR3 nucleotides are TGTGCCAGCAGAAAACAGGGCAGCTCCTATAATTCACCCCTCCACTTT.

This chain links TRBV7-2 with TRBJ1-4; the D gene is possibly TRBD1 (5 bases). Trimming cost V 2 bases and J 5 bases, with 9 bases left between them. This CDR3 has 14 residues. Per the germline V gene, CDR1 is SGHTA and CDR2 is FQGNSA. CDR3 in DNA: TGTGCCAGCAGCTTAAGACAGCAGAATGAAAAACTGTTTTTT. Translation: CASSLRQQNEKLFF. The variable domain in full, completed from reference TRBV7-2 and TRBJ1-4, reads GAGVSQSPSNKVTEKGKDVELRCDPISGHTALYWYRQSLGQGLEFLIYFQGNSAPDKSGLPSDRFSAERTGGSVSTLTIQRTQQEDSAVYLCASSLRQQNEKLFFGSGTQLSVL.

The chain uses TRBV7-9 and TRBJ2-2; D call uncertain. This CDR3 is built from 13 residues. V lost 6 bases, J lost 7 bases, and 12 bases lay in between. Germline V CDR1 and CDR2: SEHNR, FQNEAQ (reference sequence). Here the CDR3 DNA reads TGTGCCAGCAGTTACTTTGACATCGGGGAGCTGTTTTTT. Translating it yields CASSYFDIGELFF.

This clone was recorded only once. The chain uses TRBV6-1 and TRBJ1-6, with D tentatively TRBD1 (5 bases). V lost 5 bases and J 13 bases, leaving 15 bases between the germline ends. CDR3 length: 13 amino acids. The germline CDR1 and CDR2 sequences are MNHNS and SASEGT. The CDR3 DNA reads TGTGCCAGCAGTTATAAGGACACCGATCCCCTCCACTTT. As protein: CASSYKDTDPLHF.

The chain couples TRBV19 to TRBJ1-4, with no clear D. This CDR3 has 15 amino acids. The V gene lost 7 bases and the J gene lost 7 bases, with 19 bases spanning the gap. CDR1 and CDR2 (germline): LNHDA, SQIVND (reference sequence). The CDR3 DNA reads TGTGCCAGTACTCATGTCTCGACCGCGGGTGAAAAACTGTTTTTT. Protein product: CASTHVSTAGEKLFF.

This chain links TRBV28 with TRBJ2-1; 14 bases agree with TRBD2. CDR3 length equals 18 residues. Germline V CDR1 and CDR2: MDHEN, SYDVKM. V shed 4 bases and J 2 bases; nucleotides not matched to a gene: 7. The CDR3, as DNA: TGTGCCAGCAGTTCCATGGGACTAGCGGGAGACACCTACAATGAGCAGTTCTTC. This encodes CASSSMGLAGDTYNEQFF. The variable domain in full, with the rest retrieved from reference TRBV28 and TRBJ2-1, is DVKVTQSSRYLVKRTGEKVFLECVQDMDHENMFWYRQDPGLGLRLIYFSYDVKMKEKGDIPEGYSVSREKKERFSLILESASTNQTSMYLCASSSMGLAGDTYNEQFFGPGTRLTVL.

This clone was detected only a few times. The chain recombines TRBV5-1 with TRBJ1-4, with 8 bases identical to TRBD1. Per germline, CDR1 SGHRS and CDR2 YFSETQ. The trim removed 5 bases at V and 6 bases at J, leaving 6 bases unmatched. The CDR3 is made up of 14 amino acids. CDR3 protein: CASRRQGIDEKLFF. In DNA form, the CDR3 reads TGCGCCAGCAGACGACAGGGGATTGATGAAAAACTGTTTTTT.

Only one count was recorded for this clone. The genes are TRBV6-5 and TRBJ2-1, with TRBD1 identical over 8 bases. This CDR3 region has 15 residues. Germline trimming cut 6 bases from V and 5 bases from J; bases unmatched to any gene: 9. Germline CDR1 and CDR2: MNHEY and SVGAGI. Here the CDR3 reads CASSLRDRRNNEQFF. The CDR3 nucleotides read TGTGCCAGCAGCCTCCGGGACAGGAGAAACAATGAGCAGTTCTTC.

This chain links TRBV18 with TRBJ2-1, with 9 bases that match TRBD1. Germline loops: CDR1 KGHSH, CDR2 LQKENI. The CDR3 contains 16 residues. J lost 4 bases, V lost 4 bases, and 8 bases had no gene match. The CDR3 region has the DNA TGTGCCAGCTCACAAAACCGGGACAGGGAATACAATGAGCAGTTCTTC. This translates into CASSQNRDREYNEQFF.

The V call is TRBV2, the J call TRBJ2-2; D perhaps matches TRBD2 (7 bases). Germline V gene sequence: CDR1 SNHLY, CDR2 FYNNEI. The CDR3 sequence is 15 residues long. Trimming shortened V by 5 bases and J by 4 bases, and 14 bases separated the two germline ends. DNA of the CDR3: TGTGCCAGCAGTACGGGGGGCATGGGCACCGGGGAGCTGTTTTTT. Its protein is CASSTGGMGTGELFF. Looking up the rest from reference TRBV2 and TRBJ2-2 gives the full variable domain: EPEVTQTPSHQVTQMGQEVILRCVPISNHLYFYWYRQILGQKVEFLVSFYNNEISEKSEIFDDQFSVERPDGSNFTLKIRSTKLEDSAMYFCASSTGGMGTGELFFGEGSRLTVL.

V is TRBV5-1 and J is TRBJ2-1, with a possible D match to TRBD1 (6 bases). CDR3 length: 14 residues. Deletions cut 2 bases from V and 6 bases from J, with 12 bases between. The germline V gene encodes CDR1 SGHRS and CDR2 YFSETQ. CDR3 sequence reads: CASSFITGSNEQFF. The CDR3 bases are TGCGCCAGCAGCTTTATAACAGGGAGCAATGAGCAGTTCTTC.

This clone has just a few counts. This chain joins TRBV4-1 and TRBJ1-6; D gene ambiguous. The CDR3 consists of 16 residues. The V gene's germline CDR1 is MGHRA and CDR2 YSYEKL. The V and J ends lost 0 bases and 10 bases respectively, with 16 bases between them. CDR3 DNA sequence: TGCGCCAGCAGCCAAGAGGGAGTGGGCTGGGGATCACCCCTCCACTTT. This encodes CASSQEGVGWGSPLHF.

J is TRBJ2-7 and V is TRBV6-1; D remains ambiguous. The V end lost 3 bases, the J end lost 7 bases, and 10 bases lay between the germline ends. The CDR3 extends over 12 amino acids. Germline V gene data show CDR1 as MNHNS and CDR2 as SASEGT. The CDR3 here is CASSERSVEQYF. The CDR3 DNA is TGTGCCAGCAGTGAGAGGTCTGTAGAGCAGTACTTC.